The 18 T cell receptor beta chains listed next were all sequenced from one sample in a study of T cells in lung cancer brain metastases. Some clones are missing from TCRdb's copy, which holds only in-frame ones; the method was immunoSEQ multiplex PCR. The table shows about 6,200 clones, with 86% occurring only once. Sequenced material: tumor tissue from the primary lung tumor. These receptor sequences come from a man aged 50-59 years with non-small cell lung cancer.

The chain couples TRBV6-5 to TRBJ1-6; perhaps TRBD1 as D (6 bases). The V gene lost 5 bases and the J gene lost 5 bases, with 10 bases spanning the gap. CDR3 length: 14 amino acids. Germline CDR1 reads MNHEY; CDR2 reads SVGAGI. The CDR3: CASSRTANNSPLHF. The CDR3 DNA is TGTGCCAGCAGTAGGACAGCAAATAATTCACCCCTCCACTTT.

CDR3 sequence (DNA): TGCGCCAGCAGTCAATCATGGACAGGCACCTATGGCTACACCTTC. Protein: CASSQSWTGTYGYTF. The chain has TRBV23-1 and TRBJ1-2; 7 bases line up with TRBD1. TRBV23-1 falls under the ORF class, with uncertain function. V shed 0 bases, J shed 4 bases, and the junction held 5 bases outside the gene matches. This CDR3 has 15 amino acids.

This chain links TRBV19 with TRBJ1-1; D may be TRBD1 (5 bases). The germline V gene has CDR1 LNHDA and CDR2 SQIVND (reference sequence). This CDR3 is built from 14 residues. V lost 5 bases and J 4 bases, leaving 14 bases between the germline ends. The CDR3 spells CASSFSGDLTEAFF. In DNA form, the CDR3 reads TGTGCCAGTAGTTTCTCGGGGGATCTCACTGAAGCTTTCTTT.

Comments on this clone: The junction departs from the called germline gene at one end, perhaps through a read error. The chain combines TRBV30 with TRBJ1-5, with D possibly being TRBD1 (6 bases). The CDR3 loop spans 16 amino acids. CDR1 is GTSNPN and CDR2 is SVGIG in the germline V gene (reference sequence). The CDR3 here is CAWRTAGATRNQPQHF. The CDR3 region has the DNA TGTGCCTGGAGGACTGCGGGGGCGACCCGCAATCAGCCTCAGCATTTT.

For this clone: Compared with germline, one end of the junction differs, possibly owing to a read error. V gene TRBV5-1 combines with J gene TRBJ1-1; 9 bases are shared with TRBD1. This CDR3 contains 14 residues. Per germline, CDR1 SGHRS and CDR2 YFSETQ. The CDR3 here is CSSSSDRGRTEAFF. DNA for the CDR3: TGCTCCAGCAGCTCGGACAGGGGACGCACTGAAGCTTTCTTT. Together with reference TRBV5-1 and TRBJ1-1, the CDR3 gives the full variable domain: KAGVTQTPRYLIKTRGQQVTLSCSPISGHRSVSWYQQTPGQGLQFLFEYFSETQRNKGNFPGRFSGRQFSNSRSEMNVSTLELGDSALYLCSSSSDRGRTEAFFGQGTRLTVV.

This clone has a handful of counts. CDR3 region: CASSPSRISRIYNSPLHF. Here the CDR3 DNA reads TGTGCCAGTAGTCCCTCCCGTATCTCGCGGATCTATAATTCACCCCTCCACTTT. V gene TRBV19 combines with J gene TRBJ1-6; D call uncertain. Germline CDR1 and CDR2: LNHDA and SQIVND (reference sequence). This CDR3 comprises 18 residues. V was trimmed by 5 bases and J by 3 bases, leaving 20 bases between them. Variable domain in full (rest from reference TRBV19 and TRBJ1-6): DGGITQSPKYLFRKEGQNVTLSCEQNLNHDAMYWYRQDPGQGLRLIYYSQIVNDFQKGDIAEGYSVSREKKESFPLTVTSAQKNPTAFYLCASSPSRISRIYNSPLHFGNGTRLTVT.

The chain links TRBV10-3 to TRBJ2-5; D gene uncertain. The CDR3 totals 13 residues. From germline, CDR1 is ENHRY and CDR2 SYGVKD. Trimming took off 4 bases at V and 5 bases at J, with 11 bases between the two ends. The CDR3 bases are TGTGCCATCAGTGCCGGGCATCGGGAGACCCAGTACTTC. Translated, it gives CAISAGHRETQYF.

This rearrangement joins TRBV2 to TRBJ1-5; maybe TRBD1 (5 bases). The CDR3 consists of 13 residues. Germline values: CDR1 SNHLY, CDR2 FYNNEI. V was cut by 7 bases and J by 2 bases, with 9 bases left in between. CDR3 region: CASTREGNQPQHF. CDR3 nucleotides: TGTGCCAGCACCAGGGAGGGCAATCAGCCCCAGCATTTT. Looking up the rest from reference TRBV2 and TRBJ1-5 gives the full variable domain: EPEVTQTPSHQVTQMGQEVILRCVPISNHLYFYWYRQILGQKVEFLVSFYNNEISEKSEIFDDQFSVERPDGSNFTLKIRSTKLEDSAMYFCASTREGNQPQHFGDGTRLSIL.

V usage is TRBV21-1 and J usage is TRBJ2-2; no check of the table's D call, TRBD1, against the DNA was made. TRBV21-1 is classified as a pseudogene. The CDR3 has 15 amino acids. CDR3 coding DNA: TGTGCCACCCCTATCCGGACAGGGGGCAGGGGGGAGCTGTTTTTT. Its protein product is CATPIRTGGRGELFF.

CDR3 in DNA: TGTGCCAGCAGTCGGACAGAGTATGGCTACACCTTC. As protein: CASSRTEYGYTF. The chain is built from TRBV6-6 and TRBJ1-2; maybe TRBD1 (6 bases). The V end was cut by 5 bases, the J end by 5 bases, with 9 bases between. This CDR3 has 12 amino acids. The germline V gene encodes CDR1 MNHNY and CDR2 SVGAGI (reference sequence).

The chain has TRBV30 and TRBJ1-1; 8 nucleotides match TRBD1. The CDR3 has 12 residues. V lost 2 bases and J lost 9; bases outside the gene matches: 5. Germline V gene data show CDR1 as GTSNPN and CDR2 as SVGIG (reference sequence). CDR3 nucleotides: TGTGCCTGGAGTCAGGACAGGGCGAAAGCTTTCTTT. This codes for CAWSQDRAKAFF.

Comments on this clone: One junction end does not reproduce the germline sequence, and a read error may be involved. This chain connects TRBV27 to TRBJ1-2; a weak D match, TRBD1 (5 bases). The germline V gene has CDR1 MNHEY and CDR2 SMNVEV (reference sequence). The CDR3 runs 15 residues. The CDR3 sequence: CASSPSPSGTTVRAF. The CDR3 coding sequence is TGTGCCAGCAGTCCCTCCCCCTCGGGGACTACAGTTAGGGCCTTC.

This clone was recorded once. The V and J genes are TRBV7-2 and TRBJ1-2, with TRBD1 identical over 7 bases. This CDR3 has 13 amino acids. Per germline, CDR1 SGHTA and CDR2 FQGNSA. V lost 5 bases to trimming and J lost 4 bases; unmatched junction nucleotides: 4. The CDR3 protein is CASSRQGIYGYTF. The CDR3 region has the DNA TGTGCCAGCAGCCGACAGGGAATCTATGGCTACACCTTC.

The rearrangement links TRBV11-1 to TRBJ2-7; D remains ambiguous. Per germline, CDR1 SGHAT and CDR2 FQDESV (reference sequence). This CDR3 region has 12 residues. With 2 bases removed from V and 6 bases from J, the gap between germline ends came to 8 bases. The CDR3: CASSLQVGEQYF. CDR3 nucleotide sequence: TGTGCCAGCAGCTTACAGGTCGGCGAGCAGTACTTC.

The chain recombines TRBV4-2 with TRBJ2-2; tentatively, D is TRBD1 or TRBD2 (5 bases each). This CDR3 region has 15 residues. The germline gives CDR1 LGHNA, CDR2 YNFKEQ. The germline V and J ends were trimmed by 4 bases and 1 base, with 10 bases remaining between them. CDR3 in DNA: TGTGCCAGCAGCCCGGGACGGCGGAACACCGGGGAGCTGTTTTTT. It specifies CASSPGRRNTGELFF.

This chain uses TRBV5-1 with TRBJ1-3; 7 nucleotides match TRBD1. The CDR3 sequence is 16 residues long. V gave up 4 bases and J gave up 3 bases; unmatched junction bases: 10. Germline V gene lookup returns CDR1 SGHRS and CDR2 YFSETQ. The CDR3 nucleotides are TGCGCCAGCAGCCAACAGGGGAGTGATGTTGGAAACACCATATATTTT. This sequence encodes CASSQQGSDVGNTIYF.

In its sample, this clone was seen once. The V call is TRBV18, the J call TRBJ1-4; TRBD1 might be the D (5 bases). Trimming left V 3 bases short and J 5 bases short, with 10 bases between. The CDR3 contains 14 residues. Germline CDR1 and CDR2: KGHSH and LQKENI. CDR3: CASSPGVGNEKLFF. DNA for the CDR3: TGTGCCAGCTCACCGGGGGTCGGCAATGAAAAACTGTTTTTT.

The chain couples TRBV7-9 to TRBJ1-2, with D unresolved. The germline CDR1 and CDR2 sequences are SEHNR and FQNEAQ (reference sequence). The CDR3 spans 13 residues. V shed 1 base and J shed 8 bases, with 11 bases lying between them. The CDR3 DNA reads as TGTGCCAGCAGCTTAGGGGAGCCCGCGGGCTACACCTTC. Its protein product is CASSLGEPAGYTF.